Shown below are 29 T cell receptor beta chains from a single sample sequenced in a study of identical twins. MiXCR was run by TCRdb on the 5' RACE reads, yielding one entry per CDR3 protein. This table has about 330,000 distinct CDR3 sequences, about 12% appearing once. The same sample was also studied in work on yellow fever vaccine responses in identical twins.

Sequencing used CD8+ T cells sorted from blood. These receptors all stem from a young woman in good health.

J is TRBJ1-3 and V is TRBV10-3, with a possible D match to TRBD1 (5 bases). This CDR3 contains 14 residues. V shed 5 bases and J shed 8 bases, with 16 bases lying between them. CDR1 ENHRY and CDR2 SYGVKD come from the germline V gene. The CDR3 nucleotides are TGTGCCATCAGTTCCGGGACCCCGCGGGACACCATATATTTT. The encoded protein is CAISSGTPRDTIYF.

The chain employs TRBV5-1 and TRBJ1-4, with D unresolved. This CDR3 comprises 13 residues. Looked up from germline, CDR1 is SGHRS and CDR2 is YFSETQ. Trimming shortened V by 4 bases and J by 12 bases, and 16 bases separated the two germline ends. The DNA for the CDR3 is TGCGCCAGCAGCGAGGGCCCTGGAGGTGAACTGTTTTTT. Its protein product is CASSEGPGGELFF.

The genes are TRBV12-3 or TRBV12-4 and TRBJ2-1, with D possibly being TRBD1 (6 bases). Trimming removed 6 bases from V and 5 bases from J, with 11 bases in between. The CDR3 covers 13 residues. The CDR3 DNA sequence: TGTGCCAGCAGCAGTCAGGGGAACAATGAGCAGTTCTTC. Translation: CASSSQGNNEQFF.

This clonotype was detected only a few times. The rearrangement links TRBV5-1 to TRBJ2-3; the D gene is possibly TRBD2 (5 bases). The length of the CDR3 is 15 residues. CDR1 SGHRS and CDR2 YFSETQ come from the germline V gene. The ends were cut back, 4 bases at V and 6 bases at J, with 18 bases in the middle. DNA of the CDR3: TGCGCCAGCAGCCCGCCCACACTAGTTTGGGATACGCAGTATTTT. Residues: CASSPPTLVWDTQYF.

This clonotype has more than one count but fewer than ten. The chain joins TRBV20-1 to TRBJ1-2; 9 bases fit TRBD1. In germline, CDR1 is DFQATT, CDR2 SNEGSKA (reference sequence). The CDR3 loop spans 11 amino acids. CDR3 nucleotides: TGCAGGTCCGGGACAGGGAGTGGCTACACCTTC. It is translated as CRSGTGSGYTF.

For the CDR3, the DNA is TGTGCCAGCACCCAGGAGGTAGGGAAGCATGAGCAGTTCTTC. This translates into CASTQEVGKHEQFF. The V gene is TRBV7-8, the J gene TRBJ2-1; possible D gene TRBD2, 5 bases. V lost 7 bases to trimming and J lost 8 bases, with 18 bases between them. Germline CDR1 SGHVS, CDR2 FQNEAQ. The CDR3 has 14 amino acids.

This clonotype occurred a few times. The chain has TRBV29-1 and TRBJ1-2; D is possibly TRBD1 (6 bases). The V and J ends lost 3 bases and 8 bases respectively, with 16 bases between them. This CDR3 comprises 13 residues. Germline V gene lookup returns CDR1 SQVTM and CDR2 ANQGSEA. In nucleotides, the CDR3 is TGCAGCGTTGACCTTGGACAGAGAGGGGGCTACACCTTC. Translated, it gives CSVDLGQRGGYTF.

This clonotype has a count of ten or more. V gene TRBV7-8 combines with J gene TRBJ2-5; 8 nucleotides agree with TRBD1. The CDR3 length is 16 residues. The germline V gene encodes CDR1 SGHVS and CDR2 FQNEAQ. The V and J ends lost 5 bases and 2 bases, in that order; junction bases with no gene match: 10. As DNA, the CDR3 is TGTGCCAGCAGCCGTAGGACAGGGAAACTTCAAGAGACCCAGTACTTC. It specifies CASSRRTGKLQETQYF.

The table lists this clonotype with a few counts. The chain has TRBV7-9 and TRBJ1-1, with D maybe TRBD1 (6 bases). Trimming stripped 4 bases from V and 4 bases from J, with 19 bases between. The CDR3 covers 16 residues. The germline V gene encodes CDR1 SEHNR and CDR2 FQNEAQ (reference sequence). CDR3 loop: CASSSATGRVGTEAFF. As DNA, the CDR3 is TGTGCCAGCAGCTCAGCGACAGGACGGGTCGGCACTGAAGCTTTCTTT.

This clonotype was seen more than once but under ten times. CDR3 coding DNA: TGTGCCAGCAGCTTAGCGTATATGGGCGGGCTACTAGCGGGAGTACTCAATGAGCAGTTCTTC. Protein product: CASSLAYMGGLLAGVLNEQFF. This chain connects TRBV7-2 to TRBJ2-1; TRBD2 matches 11 bases. Germline V CDR1 and CDR2: SGHTA, FQGNSA. The CDR3 is 21 residues long. V lost 0 bases, J lost 6 bases, and 19 bases stayed unmatched. The full variable domain, rest sourced from reference TRBV7-2 and TRBJ2-1, is GAGVSQSPSNKVTEKGKDVELRCDPISGHTALYWYRQSLGQGLEFLIYFQGNSAPDKSGLPSDRFSAERTGGSVSTLTIQRTQQEDSAVYLCASSLAYMGGLLAGVLNEQFFGPGTRLTVL.

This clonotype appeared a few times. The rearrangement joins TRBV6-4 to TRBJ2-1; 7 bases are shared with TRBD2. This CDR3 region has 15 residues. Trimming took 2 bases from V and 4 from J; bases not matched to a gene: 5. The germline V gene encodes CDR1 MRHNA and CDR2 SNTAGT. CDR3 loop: CASSDGEGRYNEQFF. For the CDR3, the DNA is TGTGCCAGCAGTGACGGGGAGGGGCGATACAATGAGCAGTTCTTC.

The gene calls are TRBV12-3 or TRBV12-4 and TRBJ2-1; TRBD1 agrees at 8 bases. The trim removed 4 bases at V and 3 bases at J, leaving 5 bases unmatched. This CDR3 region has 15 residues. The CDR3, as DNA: TGTGCCAGCAGTTCCGGGACAGGAGGCTACAATGAGCAGTTCTTC. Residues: CASSSGTGGYNEQFF.

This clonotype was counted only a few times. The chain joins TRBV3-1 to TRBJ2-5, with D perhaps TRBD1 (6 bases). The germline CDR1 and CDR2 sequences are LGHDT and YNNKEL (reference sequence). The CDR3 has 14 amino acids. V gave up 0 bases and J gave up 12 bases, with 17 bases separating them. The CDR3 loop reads CASSQDSTRGPKYF. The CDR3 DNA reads TGTGCCAGCAGCCAAGATTCCACCAGGGGACCGAAGTACTTC.

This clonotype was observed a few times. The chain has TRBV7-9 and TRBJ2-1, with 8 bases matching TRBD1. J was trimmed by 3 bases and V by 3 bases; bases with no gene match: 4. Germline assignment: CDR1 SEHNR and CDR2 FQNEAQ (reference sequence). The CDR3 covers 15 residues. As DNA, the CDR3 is TGTGCCAGCAGCTTTCAGGGGGCGGGCTACAATGAGCAGTTCTTC. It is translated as CASSFQGAGYNEQFF.

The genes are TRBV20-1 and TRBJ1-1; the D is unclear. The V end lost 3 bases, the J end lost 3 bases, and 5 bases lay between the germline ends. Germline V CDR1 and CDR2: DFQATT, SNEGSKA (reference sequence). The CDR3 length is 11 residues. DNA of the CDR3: TGCAGTGCTAGCAGTTACACTGAAGCTTTCTTT. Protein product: CSASSYTEAFF.

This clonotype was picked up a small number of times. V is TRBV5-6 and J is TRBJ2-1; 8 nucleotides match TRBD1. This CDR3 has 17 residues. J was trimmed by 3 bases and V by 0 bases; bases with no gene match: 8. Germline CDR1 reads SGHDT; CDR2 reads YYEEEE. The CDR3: CASSLEGTGAVYNEQFF. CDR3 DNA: TGTGCCAGCAGCTTGGAGGGGACAGGAGCTGTCTACAATGAGCAGTTCTTC.

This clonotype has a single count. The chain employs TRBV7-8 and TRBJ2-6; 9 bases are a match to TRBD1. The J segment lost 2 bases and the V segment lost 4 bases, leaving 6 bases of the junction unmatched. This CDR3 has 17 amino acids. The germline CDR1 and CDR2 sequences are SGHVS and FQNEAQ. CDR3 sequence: CASSSPRTGAGANVLTF. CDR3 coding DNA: TGTGCCAGCAGCTCACCTCGGACAGGGGCTGGGGCCAACGTCCTGACTTTC.

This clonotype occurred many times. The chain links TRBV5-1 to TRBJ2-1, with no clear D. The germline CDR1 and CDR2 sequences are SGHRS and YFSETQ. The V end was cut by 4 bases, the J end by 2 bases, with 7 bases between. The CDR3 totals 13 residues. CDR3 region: CASSQITYNEQFF. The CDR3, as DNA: TGCGCCAGCAGCCAAATCACCTACAATGAGCAGTTCTTC.

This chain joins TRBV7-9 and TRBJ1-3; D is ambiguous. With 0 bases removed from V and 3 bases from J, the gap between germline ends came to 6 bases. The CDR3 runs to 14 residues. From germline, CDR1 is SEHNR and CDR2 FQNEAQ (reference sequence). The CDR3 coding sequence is TGTGCCAGCAGCTTAGCCACAAATGGAAACACCATATATTTT. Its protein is CASSLATNGNTIYF.

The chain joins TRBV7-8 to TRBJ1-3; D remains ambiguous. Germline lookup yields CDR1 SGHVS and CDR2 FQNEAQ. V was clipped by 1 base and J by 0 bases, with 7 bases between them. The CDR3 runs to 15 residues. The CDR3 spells CASSLGSSSGNTIYF. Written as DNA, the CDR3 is TGTGCCAGCAGCTTAGGGAGCAGCTCTGGAAACACCATATATTTT.

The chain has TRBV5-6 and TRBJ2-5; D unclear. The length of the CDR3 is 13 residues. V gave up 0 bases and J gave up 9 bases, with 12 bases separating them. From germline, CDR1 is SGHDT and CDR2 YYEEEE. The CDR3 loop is CASSLGVGAAQYF. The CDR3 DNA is TGTGCCAGCAGCTTGGGGGTGGGCGCGGCCCAGTACTTC.

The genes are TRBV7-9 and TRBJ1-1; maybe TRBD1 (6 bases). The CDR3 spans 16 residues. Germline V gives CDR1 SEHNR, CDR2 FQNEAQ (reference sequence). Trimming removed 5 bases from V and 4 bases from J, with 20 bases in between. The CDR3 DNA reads TGTGCCAGCAGCATCCCAGGGCGGGGGGCCGGCACTGAAGCTTTCTTT. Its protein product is CASSIPGRGAGTEAFF.

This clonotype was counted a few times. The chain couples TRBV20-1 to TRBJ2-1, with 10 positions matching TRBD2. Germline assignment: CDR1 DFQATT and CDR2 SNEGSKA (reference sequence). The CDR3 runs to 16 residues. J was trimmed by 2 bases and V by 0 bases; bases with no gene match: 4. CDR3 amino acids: CSARDPSGGTYNEQFF. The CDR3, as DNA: TGCAGTGCTAGAGATCCTAGCGGGGGAACCTACAATGAGCAGTTCTTC.

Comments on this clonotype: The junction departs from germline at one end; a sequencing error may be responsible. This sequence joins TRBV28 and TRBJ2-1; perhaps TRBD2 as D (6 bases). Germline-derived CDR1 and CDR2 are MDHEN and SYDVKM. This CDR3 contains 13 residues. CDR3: CASSLGGSNEQSF. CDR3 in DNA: TGTGCCAGCAGTTTGGGGGGTTCCAATGAGCAGTCCTTC.

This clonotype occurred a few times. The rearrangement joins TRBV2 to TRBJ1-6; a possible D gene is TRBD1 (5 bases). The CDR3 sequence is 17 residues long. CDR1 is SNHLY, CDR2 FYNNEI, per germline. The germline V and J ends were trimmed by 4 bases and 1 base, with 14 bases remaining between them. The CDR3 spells CASSGSRDFSYNSPLHF. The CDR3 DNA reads TGTGCCAGCAGTGGTAGCAGGGATTTTTCCTATAATTCACCCCTCCACTTT.

The CDR3 sequence: CASSLIRGTDTQYF. CDR3 nucleotide sequence: TGTGCCAGCAGTTTGATCAGGGGGACAGATACGCAGTATTTT. The chain uses TRBV27 and TRBJ2-3, with 7 nucleotides matching TRBD1. The germline gives CDR1 MNHEY, CDR2 SMNVEV (reference sequence). The CDR3 has 14 amino acids. The V and J ends lost 3 bases and 3 bases, in that order; junction bases with no gene match: 3.

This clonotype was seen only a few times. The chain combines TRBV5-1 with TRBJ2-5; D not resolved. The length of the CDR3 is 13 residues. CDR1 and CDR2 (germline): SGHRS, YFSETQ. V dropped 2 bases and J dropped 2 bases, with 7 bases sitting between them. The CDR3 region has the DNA TGCGCCAGCAGCTTTGATTTGCAAGAGACCCAGTACTTC. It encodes CASSFDLQETQYF.

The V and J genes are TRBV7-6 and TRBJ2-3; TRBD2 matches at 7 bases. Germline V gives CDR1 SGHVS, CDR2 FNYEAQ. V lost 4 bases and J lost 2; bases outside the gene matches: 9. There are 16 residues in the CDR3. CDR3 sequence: CASSSSGAAYTDTQYF. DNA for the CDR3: TGTGCCAGCAGCTCGAGCGGGGCGGCCTACACAGATACGCAGTATTTT.

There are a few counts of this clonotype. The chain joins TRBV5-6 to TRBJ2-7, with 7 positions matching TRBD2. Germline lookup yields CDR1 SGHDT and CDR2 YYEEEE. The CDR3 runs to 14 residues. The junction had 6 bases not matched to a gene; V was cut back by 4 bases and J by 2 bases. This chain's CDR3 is CASSPGGRTYEQYF. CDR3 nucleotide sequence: TGTGCCAGCAGCCCGGGAGGAAGGACCTACGAGCAGTACTTC.